Listed below are T cell receptor beta chains from one sample, sequenced in a study of CXCR3-negative and CXCR3-positive naive CD8 T cells. TCRdb re-called the 5' RACE reads and shows each CDR3 protein once, DNA omitted. The sample includes about 98,000 distinct CDR3 sequences. Source material: naive CXCR3+ CD8+ T cells from blood. All receptors derive from a human donor in good health. Some clones in this sample may be carry-over from other donors' samples. Each CDR3 is given with its conserved first and last residue.

j_call | v_call | cdr3_aa
TRBJ2-3 | TRBV7-8 | CASSQYTLSGMIADTQYF
TRBJ2-1 | TRBV10-3 | CATQASNEQFF
TRBJ1-5 | TRBV27 | CASSLSVMRDQPQHF
TRBJ1-2 | TRBV14 | CASSQEQGLTNYGYTF
TRBJ2-5 | TRBV2 | CASSYTTSGQETQYF
TRBJ1-4 | TRBV4-1 | CASSQGTGVEEKLFF
TRBJ2-3 | TRBV14 | CASSQEGGLAATDTQYF
TRBJ1-1 | TRBV2 | CAREGGNTEAFF
TRBJ2-1 | TRBV6-6 | CASGASLYNEQFF
TRBJ2-3 | TRBV15 | CATSRDRTSGADTQYF
TRBJ2-3 | TRBV18 | CASSPKGQGTDTQYF
TRBJ2-5 | TRBV12-3/TRBV12-4 | CASSFSGMETQYF
TRBJ2-5 | TRBV29-1 | CSVESSGGSETQYF
TRBJ2-5 | TRBV29-1 | CSAGQGESVQTQYF
TRBJ2-1 | TRBV11-2 | CASSFTGVSYNEQFF
TRBJ2-2 | TRBV20-1 | CSAIAGGEVGELFF
TRBJ2-2 | TRBV27 | CASSLWVATNTGELFF